This T cell receptor beta chain was recovered during a study of blood T cells in healthy people across ages. For the second PCR, which ran for roughly 6 to 11 cycles, a sample-barcoded 5' primer and a J-beta primer mix were used. TCRdb passed the 5' RACE reads through MiXCR, listing each CDR3 protein once. The table shows fewer than 2,000,000 distinct CDR3 sequences, with 34% occurring only once. Per the germline V gene, CDR1 is MNHEY and CDR2 is SVGEGT. V was cut by 5 bases and J by 1 base, with 14 bases left in between. The CDR3 is made up of 15 amino acids. Findings and caveats of the study: With naive T cell percentage, TCR beta diversity showed a strong correlation. Naive CD4+ cells and diversity were both higher in long-lived donors than in aged donors.

In regard to this clonotype: Antigen unknown.

Whenever a sample was processed, at least 6 million PBMCs were isolated. Each sample provided at least 6 micrograms of extracted total RNA. Sequencing used blood. This TCR was recovered from a woman in her 30s in good health. V gene TRBV6-2 or TRBV6-3 combines with J gene TRBJ2-5, with unresolved D. The CDR3 protein is CASSRISLLQETQYF. In DNA, the CDR3 is TGTGCCAGCAGTCGCATTTCTCTACTCCAAGAGACCCAGTACTTC.